This T cell receptor beta chain was observed in a study of a mutant IDH1 vaccine in newly diagnosed glioma. On the study more broadly: With temozolomide cycles, or 4-6 weeks after radiotherapy alone, vaccination was started.

As for time point: week 47, end of study. A single vaccine dose contained 300 ug of mutant IDH1 20-mer peptide, and topical imiquimod was used with it. Donor tumors were new WHO grade 3 or 4 IDH1-mutant, ATRX-lost astrocytomas. As concerns this clone: Its antigen remains unknown.

The repertoire was sequenced with immunoSEQ multiplex PCR; TCRdb's copy has only in-frame clones and lacks some. The data hold around 50,000 clones, with 65% observed a single time. Between the trimmed V and J ends, which lost 0 bases and 1 base, there was a span of 6 bases. Germline V gives CDR1 SGHDN, CDR2 FVKESK. The CDR3 is 14 residues long. Sequences were derived from peripheral blood mononuclear cells (PBMCs), sampled from a glioma patient whose treatment included an IDH1 peptide vaccine. The V and J genes are TRBV14 and TRBJ1-1; D unclear. The TCR comes from a man between 40 and 49 years old with glioma. Some clones in this sample may be carry-over from other donors' samples. The CDR3 is CASSQEYWNTEAFF. CDR3 sequence (DNA): TGTGCCAGCAGCCAAGAATACTGGAACACTGAAGCTTTCTTT.